This TCR beta chain was sequenced during a study of cytomegalovirus exposure and HLA in healthy donors. The study ran its PCR with 60 Vbeta and 13 Jbeta primers. Generated by immunoSEQ multiplex PCR, the TCRdb table keeps only in-frame clones and is missing some. The sample yields under 150,000 clones, approximately 89% seen once. The length of the CDR3 is 13 residues. V lost 10 bases and J lost 11; bases outside the gene matches: 16. Germline V gene data show CDR1 as MDHEN and CDR2 as SYDVKM. Sequencing used PBMCs. The chain carries TRBV28 and TRBJ1-1; TRBD1 agrees at 7 bases. The sequence was collected from a woman aged 25 to 39 in good health and CMV-seropositive. In DNA form, the CDR3 reads TGTGCCACCTACCCGACAGGGTCGGCGAGGGCTTTCTTT. Its protein is CATYPTGSARAFF.